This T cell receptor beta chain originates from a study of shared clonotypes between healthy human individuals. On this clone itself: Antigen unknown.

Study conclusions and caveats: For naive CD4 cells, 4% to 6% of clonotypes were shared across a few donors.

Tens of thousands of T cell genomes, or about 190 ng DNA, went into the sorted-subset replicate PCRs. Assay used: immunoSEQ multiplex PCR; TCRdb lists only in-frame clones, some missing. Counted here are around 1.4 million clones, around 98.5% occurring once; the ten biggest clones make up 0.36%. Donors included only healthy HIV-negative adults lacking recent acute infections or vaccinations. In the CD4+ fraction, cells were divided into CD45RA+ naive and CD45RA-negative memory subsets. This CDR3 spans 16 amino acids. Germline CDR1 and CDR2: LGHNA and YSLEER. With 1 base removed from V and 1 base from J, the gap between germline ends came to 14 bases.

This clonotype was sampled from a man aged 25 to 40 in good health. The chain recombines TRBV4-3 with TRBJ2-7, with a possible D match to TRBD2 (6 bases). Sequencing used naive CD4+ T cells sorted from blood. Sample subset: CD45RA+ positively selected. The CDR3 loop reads CASSQVDGRASYEQYF. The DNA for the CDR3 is TGCGCCAGCAGCCAAGTGGACGGGAGAGCTTCCTACGAGCAGTACTTC.